Presented here are 17 T cell receptor beta chains from one specimen sequenced in a study of beta chain features in type 1 diabetes. Every isolated RNA sample was fully reverse transcribed, so sequencing captured expressed TCRB transcripts. Profiling relied on immunoSEQ multiplex PCR, and the TCRdb table lists in-frame clones only, not all of them. Here the sample spans some 180,000 clones, 10% to 15% being singletons. The specimen was central memory CD4+ T cells from blood. All receptors come from a woman under 30 in good health.

This clone was detected only a few times. The chain uses TRBV2 and TRBJ1-2; D possibly corresponds to TRBD1 (6 bases). CDR1 SNHLY and CDR2 FYNNEI come from the germline V gene. The length of the CDR3 is 14 residues. Trimming took 6 bases from V and 7 from J, leaving 18 bases between them. In DNA form, the CDR3 reads TGTGCCAGCAGCCTACTTGGGGGCCGGAGTGGCTACACCTTC. Amino acids: CASSLLGGRSGYTF.

In this sample, this clone turned up a few times. Other DNA sequences from this sample encode an identical CDR3 as well. This chain uses TRBV27 with TRBJ2-7; 7 nucleotides line up with TRBD1. Germline lookup yields CDR1 MNHEY and CDR2 SMNVEV (reference sequence). Trimming at V came to 5 bases and at J to 3 bases, leaving 7 bases not matched to a gene. The CDR3 totals 14 residues. CDR3 sequence (DNA): TGTGCCAGCAGTCCCCGGGACAGAGGCTACGAGCAGTACTTC. This sequence encodes CASSPRDRGYEQYF.

This clone was counted many times. The genes are TRBV30 and TRBJ2-6; D is unresolved. There are 14 residues in the CDR3. Between the trimmed V and J ends, which lost 5 bases and 4 bases, there was a span of 12 bases. Germline CDR1 and CDR2: GTSNPN and SVGIG (reference sequence). This CDR3 is CAWLRRLGANVLTF. Here the CDR3 DNA reads TGTGCCTGGTTAAGGAGATTGGGGGCCAACGTCCTGACTTTC.

The genes are TRBV6-6 and TRBJ2-1; the match to TRBD2 covers 10 bases. V shed 5 bases and J 7 bases; nucleotides not matched to a gene: 8. CDR1 is MNHNY and CDR2 is SVGAGI in the germline V gene (reference sequence). This CDR3 is 15 amino acids long. The CDR3 here is CASSTRTSGVNEQFF. CDR3 nucleotides: TGTGCCAGCAGTACCCGGACTAGCGGAGTTAATGAGCAGTTCTTC.

The chain combines TRBV4-3 with TRBJ2-1; tentatively, D is TRBD2 (5 bases). The germline CDR1 and CDR2 sequences are LGHNA and YSLEER. The CDR3 has 17 residues. Trimming pared 0 bases from V and 4 bases from J, leaving 16 bases between. CDR3: CASSQDGTDSLYNEQFF. The CDR3 DNA reads as TGCGCCAGCAGCCAAGATGGCACGGACTCACTTTACAATGAGCAGTTCTTC.

This clone was observed a handful of times. The chain couples TRBV28 to TRBJ2-1; the D gene is possibly TRBD1 (5 bases). The V gene's germline CDR1 is MDHEN and CDR2 SYDVKM. The CDR3 has 16 amino acids. V was cut by 4 bases and J by 5 bases, with 18 bases left in between. CDR3 protein: CASSSLQATMDNEQFF. The CDR3 DNA is TGTGCCAGCAGTTCCTTACAGGCTACAATGGACAATGAGCAGTTCTTC.

This clone was counted a few times. J is TRBJ2-1 and V is TRBV28; 8 bases map to TRBD2. The junction had 10 bases not matched to a gene; V was cut back by 6 bases and J by 6 bases. This CDR3 is built from 15 residues. CDR1 is MDHEN, CDR2 SYDVKM, per germline. The CDR3: CASSPAGEAGNEQFF. In DNA, the CDR3 is TGTGCCAGCAGCCCAGCGGGAGAGGCGGGCAATGAGCAGTTCTTC.

The chain links TRBV5-6 to TRBJ2-7; 9 nucleotides line up with TRBD1. The CDR3 has 14 amino acids. After removal of 1 base from V and 2 bases from J, the junction contained 1 base not matched to a gene. The germline CDR1 and CDR2 sequences are SGHDT and YYEEEE. CDR3 in DNA: TGTGCCAGCAGCTTGTGGACAGGGGCCTACGAGCAGTACTTC. Translating gives CASSLWTGAYEQYF.

This clone was picked up many times. The chain has TRBV5-4 and TRBJ2-3, with D perhaps matching TRBD2 (7 bases). Trimming shortened V by 5 bases and J by 9 bases, and 16 bases separated the two germline ends. Germline CDR1 SGHNT, CDR2 YYREEE (reference sequence). This CDR3 has 13 amino acids. The CDR3 DNA reads as TGTGCCAGCAGTGCGGACGGCGGGGGCACGCAGTATTTT. Protein sequence: CASSADGGGTQYF.

V is TRBV7-2 and J is TRBJ2-7, with 10 bases lining up with TRBD2. V trimming: 5 bases; J trimming: 2 bases; junction bases outside the gene matches: 6. Germline values: CDR1 SGHTA, CDR2 FQGNSA. The CDR3 contains 15 residues. CDR3 DNA sequence: TGTGCCAGCAGCGTAGGACTAGCGGCCGCCTACGAGCAGTACTTC. Amino acids: CASSVGLAAAYEQYF.

Only a few counts were recorded for this clone. This chain connects TRBV2 to TRBJ1-5; D gene ambiguous. V dropped 3 bases and J dropped 0 bases, with 9 bases sitting between them. The CDR3 consists of 15 residues. The germline CDR1 and CDR2 sequences are SNHLY and FYNNEI. The CDR3 DNA reads TGTGCCAGCAGTGATGGACTCGATAGCAATCAGCCCCAGCATTTT. Translation: CASSDGLDSNQPQHF. Filled out from reference TRBV2 and TRBJ1-5, the complete variable domain reads EPEVTQTPSHQVTQMGQEVILRCVPISNHLYFYWYRQILGQKVEFLVSFYNNEISEKSEIFDDQFSVERPDGSNFTLKIRSTKLEDSAMYFCASSDGLDSNQPQHFGDGTRLSIL.

The count of this clone is one. This chain connects TRBV7-2 to TRBJ1-1; TRBD1 is a possible D gene (6 bases). Germline values: CDR1 SGHTA, CDR2 FQGNSA. The CDR3 sequence is 15 residues long. The V end lost 4 bases, the J end lost 0 bases, and 12 bases lay between the germline ends. Written as DNA, the CDR3 is TGTGCCAGCAGCTCCAGTGGACAGCTGAACACTGAAGCTTTCTTT. Its translation: CASSSSGQLNTEAFF.

A few counts support this clone. The chain uses TRBV7-2 and TRBJ2-5; the match to TRBD1 covers 7 bases. This CDR3 region has 17 residues. The J segment lost 4 bases and the V segment lost 4 bases, leaving 15 bases of the junction unmatched. The V gene's germline CDR1 is SGHTA and CDR2 FQGNSA. CDR3 coding DNA: TGTGCCAGCAGCTGGAAGGAAGGGGGCGGGTCGGGAGAGACCCAGTACTTC. Protein sequence: CASSWKEGGGSGETQYF.

This chain links TRBV29-1 with TRBJ2-2; weak D call: TRBD1 (6 bases). V gave up 5 bases and J gave up 7 bases, with 17 bases separating them. This CDR3 comprises 14 residues. CDR1 and CDR2 (germline): SQVTM, ANQGSEA. The CDR3, as DNA: TGCAGCGTTTCCAACAGGGCCCTAGGCGGGGAGCTGTTTTTT. This codes for CSVSNRALGGELFF.

This chain links TRBV4-1 with TRBJ2-4, with TRBD2 identical over 9 bases. CDR3 length: 19 amino acids. V gave up 0 bases and J gave up 0 bases; unmatched junction bases: 9. In germline, CDR1 is MGHRA, CDR2 YSYEKL. Here the CDR3 reads CASSQETSGVLLAKNIQYF. CDR3 nucleotides: TGCGCCAGCAGCCAAGAGACTAGCGGAGTACTTCTAGCCAAAAACATTCAGTACTTC.

This clone appeared a few times. The rearrangement uses TRBV5-1 and TRBJ2-4; perhaps TRBD1 as D (6 bases). Germline CDR1 and CDR2: SGHRS and YFSETQ. V lost 0 bases, J lost 4 bases, and 8 bases lay in between. This CDR3 spans 14 amino acids. Here the CDR3 DNA reads TGCGCCAGCAGCTTGGAGCAGGGGAAAAACATTCAGTACTTC. Translating gives CASSLEQGKNIQYF.

This clone showed up many times. The V and J genes are TRBV29-1 and TRBJ2-1; 12 bases agree with TRBD1. Trimming cost V 7 bases and J 9 bases; bases outside gene matches: 7. Germline loops: CDR1 SQVTM, CDR2 ANQGSEA. The CDR3 contains 13 residues. The CDR3 is CSGSGTGGSEQFF. In nucleotides, the CDR3 is TGCAGCGGTTCCGGGACAGGGGGCAGTGAGCAGTTCTTC.